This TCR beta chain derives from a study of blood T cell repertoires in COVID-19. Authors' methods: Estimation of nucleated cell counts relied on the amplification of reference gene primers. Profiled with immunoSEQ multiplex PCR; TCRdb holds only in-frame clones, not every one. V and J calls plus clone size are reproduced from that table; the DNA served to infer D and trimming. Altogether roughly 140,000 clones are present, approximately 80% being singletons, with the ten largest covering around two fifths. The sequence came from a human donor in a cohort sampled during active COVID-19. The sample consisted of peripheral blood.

CDR3 in amino acids: CASSQDLQSYGYTF. The CDR3 nucleotides are TGTGCCAGCAGCCAAGATCTACAGAGCTATGGCTACACCTTC. The chain is built from TRBV3-1 (or the pseudogene TRBV3-2) and TRBJ1-2; D remains unclear. V lost 0 bases and J lost 4, with 9 bases in between. CDR1 is LGHDT and CDR2 is YNNKEL in the germline V gene (reference sequence). This CDR3 has 14 residues.